This TCR beta chain emerged from a study of T cell responses to AZD1222 COVID-19 vaccine. Data came from immunoSEQ multiplex PCR; TCRdb stores just in-frame clones and leaves some out. The sample carries roughly 120,000 clones, about 85% recorded once. A single count supports this clone. This TCR was sampled from an adult in good health. The input for sequencing was peripheral blood, taken on day 0 of AZD1222 vaccination.

The CDR3 nucleotides read TGTGCCAGCAGTTACCGCGGGGATCAGCCCCAGCATTTT. Translated: CASSYRGDQPQHF. This chain connects TRBV6-5 to TRBJ1-5; no firm D call. The V and J ends lost 2 bases and 5 bases respectively, with 7 bases between them. The germline V gene has CDR1 MNHEY and CDR2 SVGAGI. This CDR3 comprises 13 residues.